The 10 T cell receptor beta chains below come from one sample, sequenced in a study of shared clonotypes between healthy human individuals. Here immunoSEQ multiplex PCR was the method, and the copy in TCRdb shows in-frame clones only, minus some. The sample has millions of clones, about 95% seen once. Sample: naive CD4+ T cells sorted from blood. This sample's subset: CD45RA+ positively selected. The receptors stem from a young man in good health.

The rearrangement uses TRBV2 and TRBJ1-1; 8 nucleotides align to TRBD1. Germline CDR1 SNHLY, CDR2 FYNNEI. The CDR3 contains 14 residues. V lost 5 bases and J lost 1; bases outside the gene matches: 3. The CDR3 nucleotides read TGTGCCAGCAGTCGGACAGGGCCGAACACTGAAGCTTTCTTT. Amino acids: CASSRTGPNTEAFF.

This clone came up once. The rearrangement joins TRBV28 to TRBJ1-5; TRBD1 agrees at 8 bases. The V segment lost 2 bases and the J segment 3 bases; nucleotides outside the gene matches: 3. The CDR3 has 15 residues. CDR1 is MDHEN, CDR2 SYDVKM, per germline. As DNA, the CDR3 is TGTGCCAGCAGTTTAGGGACAGGTCACAATCAGCCCCAGCATTTT. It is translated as CASSLGTGHNQPQHF.

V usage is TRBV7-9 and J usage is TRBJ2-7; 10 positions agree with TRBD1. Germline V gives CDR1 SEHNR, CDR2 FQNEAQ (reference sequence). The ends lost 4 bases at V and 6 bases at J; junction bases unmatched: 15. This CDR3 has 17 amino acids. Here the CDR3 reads CASSSSSGGTGVREQYF. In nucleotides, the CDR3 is TGTGCCAGCAGCTCCAGCTCTGGGGGGACAGGGGTTCGCGAGCAGTACTTC.

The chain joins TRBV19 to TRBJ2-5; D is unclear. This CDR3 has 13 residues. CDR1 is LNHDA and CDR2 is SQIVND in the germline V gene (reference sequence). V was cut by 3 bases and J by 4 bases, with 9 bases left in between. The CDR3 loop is CASSMSLLETQYF. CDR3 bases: TGTGCCAGTAGTATGTCTCTGCTAGAGACCCAGTACTTC.

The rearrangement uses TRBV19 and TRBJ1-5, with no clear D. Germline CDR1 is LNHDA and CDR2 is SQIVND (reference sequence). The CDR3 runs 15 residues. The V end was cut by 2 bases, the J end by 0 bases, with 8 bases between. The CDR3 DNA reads TGTGCCAGTAGTATACAGCATTATAGCAATCAGCCCCAGCATTTT. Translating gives CASSIQHYSNQPQHF. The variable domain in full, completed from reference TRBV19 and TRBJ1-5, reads DGGITQSPKYLFRKEGQNVTLSCEQNLNHDAMYWYRQDPGQGLRLIYYSQIVNDFQKGDIAEGYSVSREKKESFPLTVTSAQKNPTAFYLCASSIQHYSNQPQHFGDGTRLSIL.

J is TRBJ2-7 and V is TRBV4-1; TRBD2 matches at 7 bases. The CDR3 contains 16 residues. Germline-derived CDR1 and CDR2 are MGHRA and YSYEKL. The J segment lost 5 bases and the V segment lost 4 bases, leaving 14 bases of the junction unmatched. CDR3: CASSREGTSSQDEQYF. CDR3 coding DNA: TGCGCCAGCAGCCGGGAGGGTACTAGCAGCCAGGACGAGCAGTACTTC.

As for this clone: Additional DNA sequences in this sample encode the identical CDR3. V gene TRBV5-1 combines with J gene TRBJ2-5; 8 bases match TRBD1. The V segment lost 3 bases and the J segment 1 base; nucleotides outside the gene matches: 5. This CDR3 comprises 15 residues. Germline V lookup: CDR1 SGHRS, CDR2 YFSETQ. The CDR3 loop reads CASSSGQGSQETQYF. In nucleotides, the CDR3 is TGCGCCAGCAGCTCTGGACAGGGCAGCCAAGAGACCCAGTACTTC.

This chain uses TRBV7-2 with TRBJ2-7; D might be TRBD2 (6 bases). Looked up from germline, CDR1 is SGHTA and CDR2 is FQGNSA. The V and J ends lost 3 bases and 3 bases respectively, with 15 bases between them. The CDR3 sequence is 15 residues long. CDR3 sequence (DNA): TGTGCCAGCAGCTTGGAGAGTCAGGGAGGCTACGAGCAGTACTTC. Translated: CASSLESQGGYEQYF.

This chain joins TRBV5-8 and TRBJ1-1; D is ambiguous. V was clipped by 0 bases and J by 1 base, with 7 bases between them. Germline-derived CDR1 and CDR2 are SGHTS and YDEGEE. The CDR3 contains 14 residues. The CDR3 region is CASSLGRSNTEAFF. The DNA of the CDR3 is TGTGCCAGCAGCTTGGGCAGGTCGAACACTGAAGCTTTCTTT.

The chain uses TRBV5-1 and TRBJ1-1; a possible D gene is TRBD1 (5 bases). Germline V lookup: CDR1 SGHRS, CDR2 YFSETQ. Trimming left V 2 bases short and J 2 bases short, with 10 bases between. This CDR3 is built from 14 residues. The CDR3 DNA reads TGCGCCAGCAGCTTTCAGGGAATCAACACTGAAGCTTTCTTT. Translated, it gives CASSFQGINTEAFF.